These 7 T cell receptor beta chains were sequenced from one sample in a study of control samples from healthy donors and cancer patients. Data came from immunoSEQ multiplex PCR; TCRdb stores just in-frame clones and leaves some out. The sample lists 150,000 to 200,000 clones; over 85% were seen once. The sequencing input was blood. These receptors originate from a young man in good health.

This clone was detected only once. In nucleotides, the CDR3 is TGTGCCAGTAGTTTGGGGGGTGGACTCTCCTACGAGCAGTACTTC. It encodes CASSLGGGLSYEQYF. V is TRBV19 and J is TRBJ2-7; a possible D gene is TRBD2 (6 bases). The ends were cut back, 5 bases at V and 0 bases at J, with 14 bases in the middle. This CDR3 is 15 amino acids long. In germline, CDR1 is LNHDA, CDR2 SQIVND (reference sequence).

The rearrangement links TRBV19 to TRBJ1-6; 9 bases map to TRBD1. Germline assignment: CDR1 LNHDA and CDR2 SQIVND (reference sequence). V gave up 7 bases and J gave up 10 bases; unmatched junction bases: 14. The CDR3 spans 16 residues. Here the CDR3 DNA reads TGTGCCAGTAAATACAGACAGGACAGGGGCGGATCACCCCTCCACTTT. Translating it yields CASKYRQDRGGSPLHF. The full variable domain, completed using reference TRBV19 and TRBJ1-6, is DGGITQSPKYLFRKEGQNVTLSCEQNLNHDAMYWYRQDPGQGLRLIYYSQIVNDFQKGDIAEGYSVSREKKESFPLTVTSAQKNPTAFYLCASKYRQDRGGSPLHFGNGTRLTVT.

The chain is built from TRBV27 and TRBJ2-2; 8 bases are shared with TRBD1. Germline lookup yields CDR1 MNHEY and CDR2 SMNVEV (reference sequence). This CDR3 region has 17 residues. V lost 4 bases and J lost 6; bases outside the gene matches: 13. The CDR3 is CASSSTRTGNKPGELFF. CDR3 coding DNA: TGTGCCAGCAGTTCAACCCGGACAGGGAATAAACCCGGGGAGCTGTTTTTT.

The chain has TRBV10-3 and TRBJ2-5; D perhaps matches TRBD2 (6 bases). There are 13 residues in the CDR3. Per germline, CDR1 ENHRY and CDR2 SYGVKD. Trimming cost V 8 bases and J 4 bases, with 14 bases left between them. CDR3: CAIAGTELETQYF. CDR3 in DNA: TGTGCCATCGCCGGGACTGAGTTAGAGACCCAGTACTTC.

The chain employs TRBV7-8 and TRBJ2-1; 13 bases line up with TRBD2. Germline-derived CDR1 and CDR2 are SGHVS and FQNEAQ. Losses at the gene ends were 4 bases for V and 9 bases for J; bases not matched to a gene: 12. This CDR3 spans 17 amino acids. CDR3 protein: CASSSQPGLAGVGEQFF. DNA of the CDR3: TGTGCCAGCAGCTCCCAACCCGGACTAGCGGGAGTCGGTGAGCAGTTCTTC.

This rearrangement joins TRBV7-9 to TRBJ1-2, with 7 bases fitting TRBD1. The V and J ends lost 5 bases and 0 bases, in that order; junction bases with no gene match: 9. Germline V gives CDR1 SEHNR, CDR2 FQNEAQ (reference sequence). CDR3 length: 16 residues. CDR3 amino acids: CASSQRGQRANYGYTF. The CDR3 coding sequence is TGTGCCAGCAGCCAAAGGGGACAGCGAGCTAACTATGGCTACACCTTC.

In DNA form, the CDR3 reads TGTGCCAGCAGTGGACGACCCCCGGCTGGAGCTTATAGCAATCAGCCCCAGCATTTT. This encodes CASSGRPPAGAYSNQPQHF. The chain uses TRBV6-1 and TRBJ1-5; D unresolved. Per the germline V gene, CDR1 is MNHNS and CDR2 is SASEGT. Between the trimmed V and J ends, which lost 4 bases and 0 bases, there was a span of 22 bases. The CDR3 runs to 19 residues.